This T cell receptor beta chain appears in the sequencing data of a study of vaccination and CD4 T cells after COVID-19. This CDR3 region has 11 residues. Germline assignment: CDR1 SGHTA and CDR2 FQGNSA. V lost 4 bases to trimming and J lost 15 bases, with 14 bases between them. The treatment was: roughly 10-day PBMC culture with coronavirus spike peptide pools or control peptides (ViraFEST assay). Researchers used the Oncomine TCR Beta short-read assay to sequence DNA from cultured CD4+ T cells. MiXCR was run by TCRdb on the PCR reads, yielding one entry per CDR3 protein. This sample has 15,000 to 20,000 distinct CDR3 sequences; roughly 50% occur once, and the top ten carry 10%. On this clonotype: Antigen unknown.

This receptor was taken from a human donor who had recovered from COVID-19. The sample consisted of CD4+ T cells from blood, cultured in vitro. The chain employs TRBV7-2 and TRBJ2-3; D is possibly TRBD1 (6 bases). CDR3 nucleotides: TGTGCCAGCAGCTCATCAGGGGACCTTTATTTT. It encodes CASSSSGDLYF.